What follows are 25 T cell receptor beta chains derived from one specimen sequenced in a study of regulatory T cells in long-lasting Graves disease. CDR3 regions were amplified by Arm-PCR using iRepertoire HTBI primers to build TCR beta libraries. Via MiXCR, TCRdb re-called the multiplex PCR reads, giving one row per CDR3 protein. The repertoire holds 300,000 to 450,000 distinct CDR3 sequences, with about 14% as singletons. Sample time point: newly diagnosed GD, antithyroid drugs for less than 3 months. The TCR library used RNA extracted from PBMCs. Specimen: peripheral blood mononuclear cells (PBMCs), collected at new diagnosis, from a patient treated with antithyroid drugs. The source of these receptors is a female donor with Graves disease.

There are many counts of this clonotype. CDR3 protein: CASSILTPSSYNEQFF. CDR3 in DNA: TGTGCCAGTAGTATCCTGACACCGAGCTCCTACAATGAGCAGTTCTTC. This rearrangement joins TRBV19 to TRBJ2-1, with no clear D. Germline V lookup: CDR1 LNHDA, CDR2 SQIVND (reference sequence). The CDR3 loop spans 16 amino acids. The V end was cut by 3 bases, the J end by 0 bases, with 12 bases between.

This clonotype was recorded many times. This sequence joins TRBV9 and TRBJ2-7, with TRBD2 matching over 9 bases. This CDR3 is built from 15 residues. Germline CDR1 reads SGDLS; CDR2 reads YYNGEE. After removal of 3 bases from V and 5 bases from J, the junction contained 9 bases not matched to a gene. CDR3 nucleotides: TGTGCCAGCAGCGGGGGGCGGGAGGGCCACCACGAGCAGTACTTC. This gives the protein CASSGGREGHHEQYF.

This clonotype was observed at least ten times. The chain couples TRBV6-9 to TRBJ2-1; D not certain. There are 17 residues in the CDR3. V was cut by 3 bases and J by 0 bases, with 15 bases left in between. Per germline, CDR1 MNHGY and CDR2 SVAAGI. For the CDR3, the DNA is TGTGCCAGCAGTTACTCCCCAGCTAAGGCCTCCTACAATGAGCAGTTCTTC. Translation: CASSYSPAKASYNEQFF.

This clonotype was seen many times. The gene calls are TRBV7-9 and TRBJ2-5; 7 bases fit TRBD1. The CDR3 spans 13 residues. In germline, CDR1 is SEHNR, CDR2 FQNEAQ (reference sequence). With 5 bases clipped from V and 4 bases from J, the junction kept 4 bases outside the gene matches. CDR3 residues: CASSGDSGETQYF. The CDR3, as DNA: TGTGCCAGCAGCGGGGACAGTGGAGAGACCCAGTACTTC.

This clonotype has ten or more counts. The rearrangement joins TRBV5-4 to TRBJ2-1; the D gene is possibly TRBD1 (5 bases). Germline loops: CDR1 SGHNT, CDR2 YYREEE (reference sequence). V was shortened by 0 bases and J by 3 bases, with 10 bases between the two germline ends. This CDR3 comprises 15 residues. CDR3 nucleotide sequence: TGTGCCAGCAGCTTGGCAGGGTTCAGCTACAATGAGCAGTTCTTC. This encodes CASSLAGFSYNEQFF.

The chain is built from TRBV20-1 and TRBJ2-3, with 15 bases matching TRBD2. The germline V gene has CDR1 DFQATT and CDR2 SNEGSKA (reference sequence). The CDR3 spans 14 residues. V gave up 6 bases and J gave up 11 bases; unmatched junction bases: 9. The CDR3 bases are TGCAGTGCCGATGGACTAGCGGGGGGGCCAGGGCAGTATTTT. It specifies CSADGLAGGPGQYF.

CDR3 residues: CSWARQGNYGYTF. DNA for the CDR3: TGCAGTTGGGCCCGACAGGGAAACTATGGCTACACCTTC. The chain joins TRBV20-1 to TRBJ1-2, with 7 positions matching TRBD1. V dropped 8 bases and J dropped 2; count of bases not matched to a gene: 8. Germline CDR1 is DFQATT and CDR2 is SNEGSKA (reference sequence). CDR3 length: 13 residues.

This clonotype was observed at least ten times. This sequence joins TRBV9 and TRBJ1-2; no clear D. The CDR3 sequence is 15 residues long. Trimming stripped 4 bases from V and 1 base from J, with 14 bases between. Germline values: CDR1 SGDLS, CDR2 YYNGEE. The CDR3 is CASSTGPERNYGYTF. The CDR3 nucleotides read TGTGCCAGCAGCACCGGGCCCGAACGTAACTATGGCTACACCTTC. The full variable domain, in which reference TRBV9 and TRBJ1-2 provide the parts outside the CDR3, is DSGVTQTPKHLITATGQRVTLRCSPRSGDLSVYWYQQSLDQGLQFLIQYYNGEERAKGNILERFSAQQFPDLHSELNLSSLELGDSALYFCASSTGPERNYGYTFGSGTRLTVV.

The chain employs TRBV19 and TRBJ1-5, with TRBD1 as a possible D gene (5 bases). Deletions cut 5 bases from V and 6 bases from J, with 14 bases between. CDR3 length equals 14 residues. CDR1 and CDR2 from the germline V gene are LNHDA and SQIVND (reference sequence). The CDR3 DNA reads as TGTGCCAGTAGTGTCCGGGGGGGGGGTCAGCCCCAGCATTTT. Translated, it gives CASSVRGGGQPQHF.

This clonotype has just one count. A much larger clone differs from this one at a single base, so this may be a read error. The chain links TRBV7-8 to TRBJ2-1; 8 bases agree with TRBD1. The CDR3 is made up of 13 amino acids. In germline, CDR1 is SGHVS, CDR2 FQNEAQ. With 3 bases clipped from V and 10 bases from J, the junction kept 5 bases outside the gene matches. The CDR3, as DNA: TGTGCCAGCAGCTTCAACAGGGGGTACGAGCAGTTCTTC. It yields the protein CASSFNRGYEQFF.

This clonotype was detected ten times or more. The chain recombines TRBV11-3 with TRBJ2-2; D gene uncertain. V shed 5 bases and J shed 0 bases, with 13 bases lying between them. CDR3 length equals 16 residues. Germline V lookup: CDR1 SGHNT, CDR2 YENEEA. The CDR3 here is CASSTRRQPNTGELFF. For the CDR3, the DNA is TGTGCCAGCAGCACCCGACGACAACCGAACACCGGGGAGCTGTTTTTT.

This clonotype was recorded a few times. The gene calls are TRBV5-4 and TRBJ2-2; 7 nucleotides match TRBD2. V was clipped by 5 bases and J by 1 base; unmatched bases: 2. Per the germline V gene, CDR1 is SGHNT and CDR2 is YYREEE (reference sequence). This CDR3 has 14 amino acids. CDR3 region: CASRQRGNTGELFF. The CDR3 DNA is TGTGCCAGCAGGCAGCGGGGGAACACCGGGGAGCTGTTTTTT.

This clonotype was observed many times. CDR3 loop: CASTRQGGHQPQHF. Here the CDR3 DNA reads TGTGCCAGCACTCGACAGGGGGGGCATCAGCCCCAGCATTTT. The genes are TRBV12-3 or TRBV12-4 and TRBJ1-5, with 9 bases that match TRBD1. J was trimmed by 5 bases and V by 7 bases; bases with no gene match: 6. This CDR3 spans 14 amino acids.

This clonotype was recorded many times. V and J are TRBV27 and TRBJ1-1; D remains ambiguous. Trimming removed 7 bases from V and 3 bases from J, with 12 bases in between. The CDR3 consists of 13 residues. Germline V lookup: CDR1 MNHEY, CDR2 SMNVEV (reference sequence). The CDR3 DNA reads TGTGCCAGCACCCCCTCTGGGTACACTGAAGCTTTCTTT. This translates into CASTPSGYTEAFF.

This clonotype was recorded many times. This chain uses TRBV2 with TRBJ2-1; 7 bases line up with TRBD1. The CDR3 spans 15 residues. Per germline, CDR1 SNHLY and CDR2 FYNNEI. With 5 bases clipped from V and 2 bases from J, the junction kept 6 bases outside the gene matches. The CDR3: CASSFKTGPYNEQFF. The CDR3 nucleotides are TGTGCCAGCAGTTTTAAGACAGGGCCCTACAATGAGCAGTTCTTC.

In its sample, this clonotype was seen many times. The chain employs TRBV19 and TRBJ2-7, with 10 bases identical to TRBD1. CDR3 size: 14 residues. Germline CDR1 reads LNHDA; CDR2 reads SQIVND (reference sequence). J lost 5 bases, V lost 4 bases, and 5 bases had no gene match. The CDR3 region is CASSTGQGFNEQYF. Written as DNA, the CDR3 is TGTGCCAGTAGTACGGGACAGGGGTTCAACGAGCAGTACTTC.

On this clonotype itself: The junction shows a germline mismatch at one end, possibly a read error. J is TRBJ1-6 and V is TRBV4-2; D gene ambiguous. The CDR3 spans 12 residues. Germline V CDR1 and CDR2: LGHNA, YNFKEQ. The CDR3 region is CAGSQGPSPLHF. DNA for the CDR3: TGTGCCGGCAGCCAAGGTCCCTCACCCCTCCACTTT.

This chain links TRBV7-9 with TRBJ1-3, with 8 bases aligning to TRBD1. The CDR3 consists of 16 residues. Germline CDR1 and CDR2: SEHNR and FQNEAQ (reference sequence). The V segment lost 3 bases and the J segment 2 bases; nucleotides outside the gene matches: 6. The CDR3 bases are TGTGCCAGCAGCTTCTCATTGACAGGGGCTGGAAACACCATATATTTT. Translation gives CASSFSLTGAGNTIYF. The entire variable domain, with the rest obtained from reference TRBV7-9 and TRBJ1-3, is as follows: DTGVSQNPRHKITKRGQNVTFRCDPISEHNRLYWYRQTLGQGPEFLTYFQNEAQLEKSRLLSDRFSAERPKGSFSTLEIQRTEQGDSAMYLCASSFSLTGAGNTIYFGEGSWLTVV.

This clonotype was counted ten times or more. The J gene is TRBJ2-7, the V gene TRBV6-5; D call uncertain. V shed 1 base and J shed 6 bases, with 4 bases lying between them. The CDR3 is 11 residues long. Germline V CDR1 and CDR2: MNHEY, SVGAGI. The CDR3 spells CASSYYGEQYF. CDR3 bases: TGTGCCAGCAGTTACTATGGCGAGCAGTACTTC.

This clonotype was recorded at least ten times. The chain joins TRBV7-2 to TRBJ1-2; D not certain. The germline V and J ends were trimmed by 2 bases and 1 base, with 11 bases remaining between them. This CDR3 is 15 amino acids long. Germline values: CDR1 SGHTA, CDR2 FQGNSA. The CDR3 loop is CASSLFSSLNYGYTF. CDR3 DNA: TGTGCCAGCAGCTTATTTAGCAGTCTTAACTATGGCTACACCTTC.

CDR3 sequence: CSVVGPAGGYEQYF. Here the CDR3 DNA reads TGCAGCGTTGTGGGACCTGCCGGGGGTTACGAGCAGTACTTC. This chain uses TRBV29-1 with TRBJ2-7; D possibly corresponds to TRBD2 (6 bases). CDR3 length: 14 amino acids. Germline CDR1 SQVTM, CDR2 ANQGSEA. V was clipped by 4 bases and J by 4 bases, with 17 bases between them.

This sequence joins TRBV29-1 and TRBJ2-7, with 7 bases fitting TRBD1. Trimming took 6 bases from V and 3 from J; bases not matched to a gene: 11. The CDR3 consists of 14 residues. Germline CDR1 reads SQVTM; CDR2 reads ANQGSEA. The CDR3: CSVTTGTDIYEQYF. CDR3 coding DNA: TGCAGCGTGACAACCGGGACAGACATCTACGAGCAGTACTTC.

This clonotype showed up just once. A single base separates this from a much larger clone, so it may be a read error. This CDR3 is CATSDARSMDTEAFF. CDR3 bases: TGTGCCACCAGTGACGCCAGATCCATGGACACTGAAGCTTTCTTT. The V call is TRBV24-1, the J call TRBJ1-1, with unresolved D. Germline lookup yields CDR1 KGHDR and CDR2 SFDVKD. With 4 bases removed from V and 3 bases from J, the gap between germline ends came to 14 bases. The CDR3 consists of 15 residues.

This chain joins TRBV6-2 or TRBV6-3 and TRBJ2-2, with 10 bases aligning to TRBD2. The CDR3 runs 18 residues. Trimming cost V 10 bases and J 1 base; bases outside gene matches: 15. Germline V CDR1 and CDR2: MNHEY, SVGEGT. DNA for the CDR3: TGTGCCATACATACCGGGGGGGCTAGCGGGAGGAACACCGGGGAGCTGTTTTTT. Translating it yields CAIHTGGASGRNTGELFF.

This clonotype was picked up many times. V is TRBV11-1 and J is TRBJ1-5; D perhaps matches TRBD1 (5 bases). Germline loops: CDR1 SGHAT, CDR2 FQDESV (reference sequence). Trimming pared 7 bases from V and 6 bases from J, leaving 19 bases between. The CDR3 runs to 15 residues. The CDR3 loop is CASTPGRGRGQPQHF. For the CDR3, the DNA is TGTGCCAGCACCCCAGGAAGGGGCAGAGGTCAGCCCCAGCATTTT.